The 18 T cell receptor beta chains below all came from one sample that was sequenced in a study of CD8 T cells in ankylosing spondylitis. Study findings and constraints: What appeared characteristic of ankylosing spondylitis blood was a TCR beta motif of 7 or 8 highly homologous variants.

Antigens of these TCRs are unknown. From the 5' RACE reads, TCRdb called clonotypes with MiXCR, one entry per CDR3 protein. The data contain roughly 490,000 distinct CDR3 sequences, over 4% of them singletons. Sequencing was performed on blood, either unsorted or a sorted T cell fraction (not recorded which). These TCRs come from a male donor with ankylosing spondylitis.

V usage is TRBV18 and J usage is TRBJ2-5; perhaps D is TRBD1 or TRBD2 (5 bases each). V lost 3 bases, J lost 5 bases, and 16 bases lay in between. The CDR3 spans 15 residues. Germline V gene sequence: CDR1 KGHSH, CDR2 LQKENI. The CDR3 region is CASSPQQDWGETQYF. In DNA form, the CDR3 reads TGTGCCAGCTCACCCCAACAGGATTGGGGGGAGACCCAGTACTTC.

The table lists this clonotype with many counts. The J gene is TRBJ2-1, the V gene TRBV29-1, with TRBD1 as a possible D gene (6 bases). The CDR3 contains 15 residues. Germline CDR1 and CDR2: SQVTM and ANQGSEA. Deletions cut 7 bases from V and 0 bases from J, with 16 bases between. CDR3 loop: CSGSGTPSSYNEQFF. The DNA for the CDR3 is TGCAGCGGATCCGGGACACCAAGCTCCTACAATGAGCAGTTCTTC.

This clonotype was recorded at least ten times. The chain has TRBV7-2 and TRBJ2-7, with D possibly TRBD1 on 5 matching bases. Trimming stripped 2 bases from V and 3 bases from J, with 11 bases between. The CDR3 extends over 14 amino acids. Germline V CDR1 and CDR2: SGHTA, FQGNSA. CDR3 region: CASSLYQGLYEQYF. The CDR3 bases are TGTGCCAGCAGCTTATATCAGGGCCTCTACGAGCAGTACTTC.

This clonotype occurred many times. This chain's CDR3 is CASSREQGYEQYF. In DNA form, the CDR3 reads TGTGCCAGCAGCAGAGAACAGGGGTACGAGCAGTACTTC. The chain joins TRBV11-2 to TRBJ2-7, with 7 nucleotides matching TRBD1. The CDR3 extends over 13 amino acids. The trim removed 5 bases at V and 4 bases at J, leaving 5 bases unmatched. Germline CDR1 reads SGHAT; CDR2 reads FQNNGV.

This clonotype showed up many times. The rearrangement joins TRBV5-1 to TRBJ1-3; D remains ambiguous. The CDR3 is 16 residues long. Trimming took 0 bases from V and 0 from J, leaving 10 bases between them. Germline V gene data show CDR1 as SGHRS and CDR2 as YFSETQ. The chain's CDR3 is CASSLVFGLSGNTIYF. DNA of the CDR3: TGCGCCAGCAGCTTGGTCTTTGGGCTCTCTGGAAACACCATATATTTT.

This clonotype was observed at least ten times. This chain joins TRBV20-1 and TRBJ2-7, with unresolved D. This CDR3 region has 14 residues. Trimming shortened V by 2 bases and J by 4 bases, and 15 bases separated the two germline ends. Germline CDR1 is DFQATT and CDR2 is SNEGSKA (reference sequence). This CDR3 is CSARNFPGPYEQYF. The CDR3 DNA reads TGCAGTGCTAGAAATTTCCCCGGACCTTACGAGCAGTACTTC.

This clonotype was seen at least ten times. The V gene is TRBV6-2 or TRBV6-3, the J gene TRBJ2-3; D ambiguous. The germline V gene has CDR1 MNHEY and CDR2 SVGEGT. CDR3 length: 12 residues. Trimming took off 5 bases at V and 6 bases at J, with 9 bases between the two ends. This CDR3 reads CASSDDTDTQYF. In DNA form, the CDR3 reads TGTGCCAGCAGTGACGACACCGATACGCAGTATTTT.

This clonotype was counted ten times or more. The chain uses TRBV20-1 and TRBJ2-7; possibly TRBD2 for D (5 bases). CDR3 length: 14 amino acids. V was cut by 8 bases and J by 6 bases, with 23 bases left in between. Germline V CDR1 and CDR2: DFQATT, SNEGSKA (reference sequence). CDR3: CSSREASRLGEQYF. The CDR3, as DNA: TGCAGTTCAAGAGAGGCTAGCAGGTTGGGCGAGCAGTACTTC.

This clonotype was seen repeatedly, ten times or more. The chain has TRBV18 and TRBJ2-7; TRBD1 is a possible D gene (6 bases). Germline V lookup: CDR1 KGHSH, CDR2 LQKENI. The CDR3 extends over 15 amino acids. V dropped 2 bases and J dropped 2 bases, with 13 bases sitting between them. As DNA, the CDR3 is TGTGCCAGCTCACCAGATCCCAGGGGCCCCTACGAGCAGTACTTC. Residues: CASSPDPRGPYEQYF.

This clonotype was found a few times. The chain couples TRBV7-2 to TRBJ1-4; D is unclear. From germline, CDR1 is SGHTA and CDR2 FQGNSA. This CDR3 has 15 amino acids. V was clipped by 5 bases and J by 4 bases, with 14 bases between them. The CDR3 DNA sequence: TGTGCCAGCAGCCCAATAGGACGGTTTAATGAAAAACTGTTTTTT. Its protein product is CASSPIGRFNEKLFF.

This clonotype was counted many times. The chain employs TRBV5-1 and TRBJ2-2; D unresolved. Trimming left V 1 base short and J 2 bases short, with 9 bases between. The CDR3 runs to 15 residues. The germline gives CDR1 SGHRS, CDR2 YFSETQ. CDR3 sequence: CASSLMDGNTGELFF. CDR3 bases: TGCGCCAGCAGCTTGATGGACGGTAACACCGGGGAGCTGTTTTTT.

This clonotype was found many times. The rearrangement links TRBV29-1 to TRBJ2-7; 9 bases are shared with TRBD2. This CDR3 has 14 residues. J lost 0 bases, V lost 4 bases, and 4 bases had no gene match. The germline V gene has CDR1 SQVTM and CDR2 ANQGSEA. For the CDR3, the DNA is TGCAGCGTTGCCCCGACTAGCGGCTCCTACGAGCAGTACTTC. Encoded protein: CSVAPTSGSYEQYF.

This clonotype was seen at least ten times. The chain employs TRBV5-1 and TRBJ2-5; maybe TRBD1 (5 bases). Trimming removed 1 base at V and 3 bases at J, with 7 bases between. CDR3 size: 13 residues. Germline values: CDR1 SGHRS, CDR2 YFSETQ. The CDR3 here is CASSLLQEETQYF. CDR3 in DNA: TGCGCCAGCAGCTTGCTACAGGAAGAGACCCAGTACTTC.

This chain connects TRBV20-1 to TRBJ1-1, with D tentatively TRBD1 (6 bases). Germline CDR1 and CDR2: DFQATT and SNEGSKA (reference sequence). CDR3 length equals 12 residues. The ends were cut back, 6 bases at V and 1 base at J, with 9 bases in the middle. The CDR3 loop is CSALTGNTEAFF. In nucleotides, the CDR3 is TGCAGTGCATTGACAGGGAACACTGAAGCTTTCTTT.

This clonotype showed up many times. The chain recombines TRBV12-3 or TRBV12-4 with TRBJ2-4; D not certain. Trimming took off 6 bases at V and 1 base at J, with 28 bases between the two ends. The CDR3 loop spans 20 amino acids. CDR3 protein: CASSLTDPGREIEAKNIQYF. The CDR3 DNA reads TGTGCCAGCAGCCTTACAGACCCCGGACGTGAGATTGAGGCCAAAAACATTCAGTACTTC.

This clonotype was observed a handful of times. The chain recombines TRBV6-5 with TRBJ2-3; possible D gene TRBD1, 5 bases. In germline, CDR1 is MNHEY, CDR2 SVGAGI. V lost 4 bases and J lost 12, with 14 bases in between. The CDR3 contains 12 residues. For the CDR3, the DNA is TGTGCCAGCAGTTCCCATGGGGCAAGACAGTATTTT. It specifies CASSSHGARQYF.

V usage is TRBV5-4 and J usage is TRBJ2-2; 13 bases are a match to TRBD2. Germline CDR1 and CDR2: SGHNT and YYREEE (reference sequence). CDR3 size: 19 residues. Losses at the gene ends were 0 bases for V and 1 base for J; bases not matched to a gene: 6. The CDR3: CASSLGGLAGLMNTGELFF. In DNA, the CDR3 is TGTGCCAGCAGCTTGGGGGGACTAGCGGGGCTTATGAACACCGGGGAGCTGTTTTTT.

This clonotype has only a few counts. The chain employs TRBV28 and TRBJ2-1, with D possibly being TRBD2 (6 bases). The CDR3 is 15 amino acids. CDR1 is MDHEN, CDR2 SYDVKM, per germline. V dropped 7 bases and J dropped 10 bases, with 23 bases sitting between them. The CDR3 sequence: CASIGGPIESGEQFF. The CDR3 bases are TGTGCCAGCATTGGAGGGCCTATTGAGTCGGGGGAGCAGTTCTTC.